The 9 T cell receptor beta chains given below trace back to one sample, sequenced in a study of CD8+ T cells in alopecia areata. Treatment meaning: oral pan-JAK inhibitor, 5-10 mg twice daily. RNA, once extracted, was reverse transcribed into cDNA for use as the sequencing template. Here immunoSEQ multiplex PCR was the method, and the copy in TCRdb shows in-frame clones only, minus some. Found here are 95,000 to 100,000 clones, more than 55% of them singletons; the top ten hold roughly 15%. The sample in question was CD8+ T cells sorted from blood, obtained at week 4, from a patient treated with tofacitinib. Source of these receptors: a human donor with alopecia areata.

This clone was seen only a few times. The CDR3 nucleotides are TGCAGCTATAGCTTGGGGGAAAACACCGGGGAGCTGTTTTTT. This gives the protein CSYSLGENTGELFF. This chain uses TRBV29-1 with TRBJ2-2; tentatively, D is TRBD1 or TRBD2 (5 bases each). V lost 8 bases, J lost 2 bases, and 15 bases lay in between. This CDR3 has 14 residues. The germline gives CDR1 SQVTM, CDR2 ANQGSEA.

This clone was seen a few times. The genes are TRBV7-9 and TRBJ2-2, with a tentative D call TRBD1 (6 bases). Looked up from germline, CDR1 is SEHNR and CDR2 is FQNEAQ (reference sequence). V was cut by 3 bases and J by 4 bases, with 12 bases left in between. There are 15 residues in the CDR3. CDR3 sequence: CASSFEGVSTGELFF. CDR3 DNA: TGTGCCAGCAGCTTCGAGGGGGTGAGCACCGGGGAGCTGTTTTTT.

The chain uses TRBV2 and TRBJ2-1; 8 bases are a match to TRBD2. The V segment lost 3 bases and the J segment 0 bases; nucleotides outside the gene matches: 7. Germline CDR1 reads SNHLY; CDR2 reads FYNNEI. CDR3 size: 17 residues. CDR3 nucleotide sequence: TGTGCCAGCAGTGAGGATAAACTAGCGGACTCCTACAATGAGCAGTTCTTC. It codes for CASSEDKLADSYNEQFF. Full variable domain (missing parts from reference TRBV2 and TRBJ2-1): EPEVTQTPSHQVTQMGQEVILRCVPISNHLYFYWYRQILGQKVEFLVSFYNNEISEKSEIFDDQFSVERPDGSNFTLKIRSTKLEDSAMYFCASSEDKLADSYNEQFFGPGTRLTVL.

This clone was detected a few times. CDR3 sequence: CASSSFVGPYEQYF. Here the CDR3 DNA reads TGTGCCAGCAGCTCATTTGTGGGACCCTACGAGCAGTACTTC. The chain is built from TRBV7-2 and TRBJ2-7, with D perhaps matching TRBD1 or TRBD2 (5 bases each). The CDR3 is 14 residues long. CDR1 and CDR2 (germline): SGHTA, FQGNSA. V dropped 4 bases and J dropped 2 bases, with 12 bases sitting between them.

The genes are TRBV15 and TRBJ2-7; D unresolved. Germline V gene data show CDR1 as LNHNV and CDR2 as YYDKDF (reference sequence). V lost 0 bases and J lost 6, with 6 bases in between. The CDR3 totals 12 residues. CDR3 sequence (DNA): TGTGCCACCAGCAGAGACCCGCCCGAGCAGTACTTC. It specifies CATSRDPPEQYF.

The chain joins TRBV28 to TRBJ2-7, with TRBD1 matching 9 bases. Trimming removed 5 bases from V and 5 bases from J; junction bases left unmatched: 4. The V gene's germline CDR1 is MDHEN and CDR2 SYDVKM. CDR3 length equals 13 residues. The DNA of the CDR3 is TGTGCCAGCAGTCGAACAGGGGGCAACGAGCAGTACTTC. It is translated as CASSRTGGNEQYF. Supplemented by reference TRBV28 and TRBJ2-7, the full variable domain reads DVKVTQSSRYLVKRTGEKVFLECVQDMDHENMFWYRQDPGLGLRLIYFSYDVKMKEKGDIPEGYSVSREKKERFSLILESASTNQTSMYLCASSRTGGNEQYFGPGTRLTVT.

This sequence joins TRBV27 and TRBJ1-2; D may be TRBD1 (5 bases). Germline CDR1 reads MNHEY; CDR2 reads SMNVEV (reference sequence). Trimming removed 2 bases at V and 3 bases at J, with 10 bases between. CDR3 size: 14 residues. The CDR3 is CASSLARADYGYTF. The CDR3 bases are TGTGCCAGCAGTTTAGCCAGGGCGGACTATGGCTACACCTTC.

The V and J genes are TRBV6-5 and TRBJ1-5; D not certain. With 0 bases removed from V and 0 bases from J, the gap between germline ends came to 6 bases. The CDR3 spans 15 residues. Germline CDR1 is MNHEY and CDR2 is SVGAGI. The CDR3 is CASSYSRGSNQPQHF. CDR3 sequence (DNA): TGTGCCAGCAGTTACTCTCGGGGTAGCAATCAGCCCCAGCATTTT.

The table lists this clone with a few counts. The genes are TRBV11-2 and TRBJ2-1; possibly TRBD2 for D (7 bases). The CDR3 has 16 residues. The germline CDR1 and CDR2 sequences are SGHAT and FQNNGV. The V end lost 1 base, the J end lost 2 bases, and 12 bases lay between the germline ends. DNA for the CDR3: TGTGCCAGCAGCTTAGGGGGGCGGGGGCCCTACAATGAGCAGTTCTTC. Protein sequence: CASSLGGRGPYNEQFF.